Below, 24 T cell receptor beta chains from the same sample are listed, as sequenced in a study of blood T cells in healthy people across ages. Sample-barcoded 5' priming and a J-beta primer mix drove a second PCR of roughly 7 to 11 cycles. Each CDR3 protein is one row after TCRdb ran MiXCR on the 5' RACE reads. In the table there are approximately 290,000 distinct CDR3 sequences, about 25% of which are singletons. The material sequenced was blood. These receptors were collected from a woman aged 70-85 years in good health.

This clonotype was seen a handful of times. One end of the junction does not line up with germline, which may come from a read error. This rearrangement joins TRBV29-1 to TRBJ2-5; the D gene is possibly TRBD1 (6 bases). CDR1 is SQVTM and CDR2 is ANQGSEA in the germline V gene. The CDR3 loop spans 12 amino acids. The CDR3, as DNA: TGCAGCGGGGGACACTACCATGAGACCCAGTACTTC. Translated, it gives CSGGHYHETQYF.

This clonotype was counted many times. The V gene is TRBV20-1, the J gene TRBJ2-7; D is possibly TRBD2 (6 bases). The CDR3 loop spans 14 amino acids. Trimming took off 3 bases at V and 1 base at J, with 13 bases between the two ends. Germline CDR1 is DFQATT and CDR2 is SNEGSKA (reference sequence). Written as DNA, the CDR3 is TGCAGTGCTAGGCCGCTAGCGTCGTCCTACGAGCAGTACTTC. Translated: CSARPLASSYEQYF.

As regards this clonotype: Mismatch with germline at one junction end may stem from a read error. The V and J genes are TRBV7-3 and TRBJ2-3; 7 bases match TRBD2. Per the germline V gene, CDR1 is SGHTA and CDR2 is FQGTGA. This CDR3 spans 15 amino acids. The CDR3 here is CAGSLGGRTTDTQYF. Here the CDR3 DNA reads TGTGCCGGCAGCTTGGGCGGGAGAACCACAGATACGCAGTATTTT.

With regard to this clonotype: At one end the junction does not follow the germline gene, possibly because of a read error. The V and J genes are TRBV10-3 and TRBJ1-6, with D unresolved. The CDR3 totals 14 residues. Germline V gene lookup returns CDR1 ENHRY and CDR2 SYGVKD. CDR3 in amino acids: CAISDPGLVSLLHF. The CDR3 DNA is TGTGCCATCAGTGATCCGGGTTTGGTTTCACTCCTCCACTTT.

CDR3 residues: CASTRTGASGANVLTF. The CDR3 region has the DNA TGTGCCAGCACCAGGACGGGAGCTTCTGGGGCCAACGTCCTGACTTTC. This rearrangement joins TRBV11-2 to TRBJ2-6, with D maybe TRBD2 (6 bases). The germline CDR1 and CDR2 sequences are SGHAT and FQNNGV. V shed 7 bases and J shed 1 base, with 14 bases lying between them. The CDR3 has 16 residues.

The chain combines TRBV7-9 with TRBJ2-1, with 8 bases matching TRBD1. CDR1 and CDR2 from the germline V gene are SEHNR and FQNEAQ (reference sequence). This CDR3 region has 19 residues. The trim removed 5 bases at V and 0 bases at J, leaving 15 bases unmatched. CDR3 residues: CASSGMGTGALSSYNEQFF. The CDR3 coding sequence is TGTGCCAGCAGCGGAATGGGGACAGGCGCCCTGAGCTCCTACAATGAGCAGTTCTTC.

The rearrangement uses TRBV3-1 and TRBJ2-1, with D perhaps TRBD1 (6 bases). The CDR3 is made up of 13 amino acids. Germline CDR1 is LGHDT and CDR2 is YNNKEL (reference sequence). The V gene lost 6 bases and the J gene lost 6 bases, with 12 bases spanning the gap. The CDR3 spells CASSSGQFNEQFF. The CDR3 DNA reads TGTGCCAGCAGTAGTGGACAGTTCAATGAGCAGTTCTTC.

The chain is built from TRBV7-9 and TRBJ1-4; no reliable D call. There are 14 residues in the CDR3. V gave up 5 bases and J gave up 5 bases, with 12 bases separating them. From germline, CDR1 is SEHNR and CDR2 FQNEAQ (reference sequence). CDR3 DNA sequence: TGTGCCAGCAGCCACGACGGCAGAAATGAAAAACTGTTTTTT. Encoded protein: CASSHDGRNEKLFF.

V and J are TRBV7-3 and TRBJ2-1, with TRBD1 identical over 8 bases. CDR1 is SGHTA and CDR2 is FQGTGA in the germline V gene. The CDR3 length is 13 residues. V lost 5 bases, J lost 8 bases, and 5 bases stayed unmatched. The CDR3 DNA reads as TGTGCCAGCAGCGCCGCAGGGGGCTATGAGCAGTTCTTC. Translation: CASSAAGGYEQFF.

The table lists this clonotype with many counts. CDR3 DNA: TGCAGCGCCGTACCGGCCCAGCGGGACCACGAGCAGTACTTC. As protein: CSAVPAQRDHEQYF. The J gene is TRBJ2-7, the V gene TRBV29-1; 7 bases agree with TRBD2. The germline V gene has CDR1 SQVTM and CDR2 ANQGSEA. J gave up 5 bases and V 7 bases, and 14 bases lay outside the gene matches. This CDR3 has 14 amino acids.

This clonotype has just a few counts. This sequence joins TRBV24-1 and TRBJ2-5; either TRBD1 or TRBD2 may fit D (6 bases each). The CDR3 is made up of 18 amino acids. Germline CDR1 reads KGHDR; CDR2 reads SFDVKD. The ends were cut back, 3 bases at V and 1 base at J, with 20 bases in the middle. The CDR3 protein is CATSDSRPHTGAQETQYF. The CDR3 DNA follows: TGTGCCACCAGTGATAGTCGCCCCCACACGGGGGCCCAAGAGACCCAGTACTTC.

The chain links TRBV15 to TRBJ2-1, with TRBD1 matching 8 bases. The CDR3 is 16 residues long. Trimming at V came to 5 bases and at J to 3 bases, leaving 9 bases not matched to a gene. Germline lookup yields CDR1 LNHNV and CDR2 YYDKDF (reference sequence). CDR3 DNA: TGTGCCACCAGCGAACGAACCGGGACAGGCTACAATGAGCAGTTCTTC. Amino acids: CATSERTGTGYNEQFF.

As for this clonotype: A much larger clone sits a single nucleotide away, making a read error possible. The V and J genes are TRBV28 and TRBJ2-1; tentatively, D is TRBD1 (6 bases). The CDR3 totals 16 residues. CDR1 is MDHEN and CDR2 is SYDVKM in the germline V gene. The CDR3 region is CASRGGTGFSHNEQFF. CDR3 DNA sequence: TGTGCCAGCAGAGGGGGAACAGGGTTCTCCCACAATGAGCAGTTCTTC.

The V and J genes are TRBV5-1 and TRBJ2-5, with D possibly matching TRBD1 (6 bases). Trimming stripped 3 bases from V and 2 bases from J, with 11 bases between. This CDR3 is built from 14 residues. Germline-derived CDR1 and CDR2 are SGHRS and YFSETQ. DNA for the CDR3: TGCGCCAGCAGCTCCTACACAGGGCAAGAGACCCAGTACTTC. This codes for CASSSYTGQETQYF.

The chain recombines TRBV29-1 with TRBJ2-5, with D possibly matching TRBD2 (6 bases). The ends were cut back, 4 bases at V and 5 bases at J, with 14 bases in the middle. This CDR3 region has 13 residues. CDR1 and CDR2 (germline): SQVTM, ANQGSEA. The CDR3 loop is CSVVGRLAETQYF. The CDR3 bases are TGCAGCGTTGTTGGGAGGCTCGCCGAGACCCAGTACTTC.

This clonotype was recorded many times. The chain recombines TRBV7-2 with TRBJ2-3; no firm D call. Trimming took 5 bases from V and 5 from J, leaving 11 bases between them. The CDR3 sequence is 13 residues long. The germline V gene encodes CDR1 SGHTA and CDR2 FQGNSA. The CDR3 region is CASSKKTGDTQYF. CDR3 in DNA: TGTGCCAGCAGCAAAAAGACGGGAGATACGCAGTATTTT.

The table lists this clonotype with a few counts. J is TRBJ2-1 and V is TRBV6-6; D possibly corresponds to TRBD1 (6 bases). Trimming pared 5 bases from V and 11 bases from J, leaving 13 bases between. CDR1 is MNHNY and CDR2 is SVGAGI in the germline V gene (reference sequence). The CDR3 extends over 12 amino acids. CDR3 sequence (DNA): TGTGCCAGCAGTAATAGACAGGAAAAGCAGTTCTTC. Protein sequence: CASSNRQEKQFF.

This clonotype occurred many times. The gene calls are TRBV29-1 and TRBJ2-7, with 11 bases aligning to TRBD2. Trimming at V came to 5 bases and at J to 1 base, leaving 4 bases not matched to a gene. Germline V gene lookup returns CDR1 SQVTM and CDR2 ANQGSEA. This CDR3 is built from 14 residues. This CDR3 reads CSVQLAGVSYEQYF. The CDR3, as DNA: TGCAGCGTTCAACTAGCGGGAGTATCCTACGAGCAGTACTTC.

The chain links TRBV6-6 to TRBJ1-5, with 10 bases fitting TRBD1. With 2 bases clipped from V and 7 bases from J, the junction kept 8 bases outside the gene matches. Germline V lookup: CDR1 MNHNY, CDR2 SVGAGI (reference sequence). This CDR3 is 16 amino acids long. The DNA for the CDR3 is TGTGCCAGCAGTTACCCCGGGACAGGGGTGTACCAGCCCCAGCATTTT. As protein: CASSYPGTGVYQPQHF.

V usage is TRBV18 and J usage is TRBJ1-5; D not resolved. Germline assignment: CDR1 KGHSH and CDR2 LQKENI. Trimming took 2 bases from V and 5 from J, leaving 7 bases between them. This CDR3 contains 13 residues. The CDR3 region is CASSPSRDQPQHF. The CDR3 bases are TGTGCCAGCTCACCATCGCGGGATCAGCCCCAGCATTTT.

This clonotype was seen a handful of times. The chain employs TRBV20-1 and TRBJ2-5, with D tentatively TRBD1 (5 bases). Germline lookup yields CDR1 DFQATT and CDR2 SNEGSKA (reference sequence). This CDR3 is built from 14 residues. The V gene lost 2 bases and the J gene lost 3 bases, with 13 bases spanning the gap. The CDR3 nucleotides read TGCAGTGCTAGATCTCAGACAGAGAAAGAGACCCAGTACTTC. Its protein is CSARSQTEKETQYF.

The V call is TRBV29-1, the J call TRBJ1-2, with TRBD1 matching 7 bases. Germline V CDR1 and CDR2: SQVTM, ANQGSEA. The CDR3 loop spans 13 amino acids. Trimming cost V 6 bases and J 7 bases; bases outside gene matches: 11. CDR3 coding DNA: TGCAGCGTCGATGACAGGGAAGGCTGTGGCTACACCTTC. Translation: CSVDDREGCGYTF.

There are a few counts of this clonotype. The V call is TRBV4-1, the J call TRBJ2-7; TRBD1 is a possible D gene (6 bases). CDR3 size: 14 residues. From germline, CDR1 is MGHRA and CDR2 YSYEKL. With 4 bases removed from V and 3 bases from J, the gap between germline ends came to 13 bases. CDR3 DNA: TGCGCCAGCAGCCTACAGGGAATCGGCTACGAGCAGTACTTC. This codes for CASSLQGIGYEQYF.

In regard to this clonotype: An end of the junction does not agree with germline; a read error may underlie this. V usage is TRBV12-3 or TRBV12-4 and J usage is TRBJ2-3; D may match TRBD1 or TRBD2 (5 bases each). The CDR3 loop spans 17 amino acids. The CDR3, as DNA: TGTGCCAGCAGTTACGGGACCGGGATCCTTAGCACAGATGCGCAGTATTTT. Translation: CASSYGTGILSTDAQYF.